These 21 T cell receptor beta chains originate from one sample sequenced in a study of blood T cell repertoires in COVID-19. TCRdb's copy holds only in-frame clones and misses some; the assay was immunoSEQ multiplex PCR. The profile shows fewer than 400,000 clones, about nine tenths of them singletons. Sequencing was performed on PBMCs or T cells enriched from blood (not recorded which). Source of these receptors: a woman in her twenties or thirties who had recovered from COVID-19.

The chain carries TRBV7-9 and TRBJ2-1; D is undetermined. V was shortened by 1 base and J by 15 bases, with 13 bases between the two germline ends. Germline V lookup: CDR1 SEHNR, CDR2 FQNEAQ (reference sequence). The CDR3 contains 12 residues. CDR3 sequence: CASSLDFWSGFF. CDR3 sequence (DNA): TGTGCCAGCAGCTTAGATTTTTGGAGTGGGTTCTTC.

The chain recombines TRBV19 with TRBJ1-1; 7 bases are a match to TRBD1. The CDR3 has 16 residues. Germline CDR1 LNHDA, CDR2 SQIVND (reference sequence). Trimming cost V 5 bases and J 1 base; bases outside gene matches: 10. DNA of the CDR3: TGTGCCAGTAGTCCCTTGCGGGGACAGACGAACACTGAAGCTTTCTTT. Amino acids: CASSPLRGQTNTEAFF.

V is TRBV27 and J is TRBJ1-5; TRBD1 might be the D (5 bases). Trimming stripped 2 bases from V and 3 bases from J, with 14 bases between. Germline V CDR1 and CDR2: MNHEY, SMNVEV (reference sequence). CDR3 size: 16 residues. The CDR3 region is CASSLGGAGFNQPQHF. CDR3 coding DNA: TGTGCCAGCAGTTTAGGGGGTGCGGGGTTCAATCAGCCCCAGCATTTT.

The chain couples TRBV9 to TRBJ1-2; possibly TRBD1 for D (5 bases). With 0 bases removed from V and 7 bases from J, the gap between germline ends came to 16 bases. CDR1 and CDR2 from the germline V gene are SGDLS and YYNGEE. This CDR3 contains 15 residues. The CDR3 loop reads CASSVASMGGSGYTF. The CDR3 bases are TGTGCCAGCAGCGTAGCCTCCATGGGGGGAAGTGGCTACACCTTC.

J is TRBJ1-2 and V is TRBV9; D is ambiguous. Germline V lookup: CDR1 SGDLS, CDR2 YYNGEE. V lost 1 base to trimming and J lost 3 bases, with 10 bases between them. CDR3 length equals 14 residues. The CDR3 nucleotides read TGTGCCAGCAGCGTACCTGGGAGCTACTATGGCTACACCTTC. Translation: CASSVPGSYYGYTF.

The CDR3 sequence: CASSSLYGGSSGELFF. For the CDR3, the DNA is TGTGCCAGCAGCTCCTTATACGGGGGGTCCTCCGGGGAGCTGTTTTTT. V usage is TRBV7-2 and J usage is TRBJ2-2, with TRBD2 matching 7 bases. The germline V gene encodes CDR1 SGHTA and CDR2 FQGNSA. With V trimmed by 4 bases and J by 6 bases, 11 bases remained unmatched. The CDR3 length is 16 residues.

The V call is TRBV2, the J call TRBJ1-1; TRBD1 matches 11 bases. Germline-derived CDR1 and CDR2 are SNHLY and FYNNEI. V gave up 8 bases and J gave up 5 bases; unmatched junction bases: 4. The CDR3 covers 13 residues. Written as DNA, the CDR3 is TGTGCCAGCGGGACAGGGGGTCGAACTGAAGCTTTCTTT. Its protein product is CASGTGGRTEAFF.

The rearrangement uses TRBV7-9 and TRBJ1-1; D call uncertain. Trimming took off 10 bases at V and 7 bases at J, with 19 bases between the two ends. CDR3 length equals 13 residues. Germline V gene sequence: CDR1 SEHNR, CDR2 FQNEAQ (reference sequence). For the CDR3, the DNA is TGTGCCACTCCGGCGGGTGTTTATGGTGAAGCTTTCTTT. It yields the protein CATPAGVYGEAFF.

CDR3 in DNA: TGTGCCAGCAGTTACGATAACAGACAGGGCAACGGCTACACCTTC. It yields the protein CASSYDNRQGNGYTF. The genes are TRBV6-5 and TRBJ1-2, with 7 bases fitting TRBD1. This CDR3 has 15 amino acids. Germline loops: CDR1 MNHEY, CDR2 SVGAGI. V lost 2 bases to trimming and J lost 8 bases; unmatched junction nucleotides: 11.

The chain recombines TRBV5-4 with TRBJ2-2; 11 nucleotides match TRBD2. The length of the CDR3 is 15 residues. Germline-derived CDR1 and CDR2 are SGHNT and YYREEE (reference sequence). V lost 10 bases and J lost 7; bases outside the gene matches: 12. CDR3 amino acids: CAGEVAGGQNGELFF. The DNA for the CDR3 is TGTGCCGGAGAGGTAGCGGGAGGGCAAAACGGGGAGCTGTTTTTT.

This clone was observed a single time. The chain uses TRBV24-1 and TRBJ2-1; 11 bases align to TRBD1. Germline CDR1 and CDR2: KGHDR and SFDVKD. This CDR3 has 17 residues. The trim removed 5 bases at V and 4 bases at J, leaving 9 bases unmatched. The CDR3 protein is CATSAHQGQGGYNEQFF. CDR3 sequence (DNA): TGTGCCACCAGTGCCCACCAGGGACAGGGGGGATACAATGAGCAGTTCTTC.

V usage is TRBV5-1 and J usage is TRBJ1-3, with a tentative D call TRBD1 (6 bases). Trimming shortened V by 3 bases and J by 4 bases, and 14 bases separated the two germline ends. CDR3 length: 15 amino acids. CDR1 SGHRS and CDR2 YFSETQ come from the germline V gene. The CDR3 protein is CASSSSGAAGNTIYF. CDR3 sequence (DNA): TGCGCCAGCAGCTCTTCAGGGGCGGCCGGAAACACCATATATTTT. The whole variable domain, remainder taken from reference TRBV5-1 and TRBJ1-3, is KAGVTQTPRYLIKTRGQQVTLSCSPISGHRSVSWYQQTPGQGLQFLFEYFSETQRNKGNFPGRFSGRQFSNSRSEMNVSTLELGDSALYLCASSSSGAAGNTIYFGEGSWLTVV.

This rearrangement joins TRBV7-3 to TRBJ1-5, with 7 bases fitting TRBD1. V shed 5 bases, J shed 1 base, and the junction held 8 bases outside the gene matches. Germline CDR1 is SGHTA and CDR2 is FQGTGA. The length of the CDR3 is 16 residues. CDR3 nucleotide sequence: TGTGCCAGCAGCCTACAGGGGTGGTGGAGCAATCAGCCCCAGCATTTT. The encoded protein is CASSLQGWWSNQPQHF.

This clone was counted only a few times. J is TRBJ1-3 and V is TRBV7-9; possibly TRBD1 for D (6 bases). Germline V gene data show CDR1 as SEHNR and CDR2 as FQNEAQ (reference sequence). The ends were cut back, 0 bases at V and 4 bases at J, with 13 bases in the middle. The CDR3 runs to 16 residues. CDR3 in DNA: TGTGCCAGCAGCTTAGCGAGGCCAGGGGCAGGAAACACCATATATTTT. Translated: CASSLARPGAGNTIYF.

This clone showed up just once. V is TRBV11-2 and J is TRBJ1-3, with 9 bases identical to TRBD1. Unmatched junction bases numbered 7, after V lost 5 bases and J lost 5 bases. CDR3 size: 15 residues. Germline CDR1 is SGHAT and CDR2 is FQNNGV. The CDR3 DNA follows: TGTGCCAGCAGCCTCGGGACAGGGTTCCGAAACACCATATATTTT. Encoded protein: CASSLGTGFRNTIYF.

This chain joins TRBV9 and TRBJ2-1, with 11 bases fitting TRBD2. The CDR3 is 16 residues long. V lost 3 bases, J lost 6 bases, and 8 bases stayed unmatched. Per germline, CDR1 SGDLS and CDR2 YYNGEE. The CDR3 loop is CASSEETSGDLNEQFF. The DNA for the CDR3 is TGTGCCAGCAGCGAAGAGACTAGCGGGGACCTCAATGAGCAGTTCTTC.

The chain employs TRBV5-5 and TRBJ1-2; 7 bases are shared with TRBD1. This CDR3 is built from 18 residues. V shed 0 bases, J shed 4 bases, and the junction held 15 bases outside the gene matches. Germline CDR1 reads SGHKS; CDR2 reads YYEKEE (reference sequence). CDR3 in amino acids: CASSLDGVAQGLIYGYTF. In DNA, the CDR3 is TGTGCCAGCAGCTTGGACGGAGTGGCACAGGGGCTGATCTATGGCTACACCTTC.

The chain recombines TRBV5-1 with TRBJ1-1, with 10 bases that match TRBD1. In germline, CDR1 is SGHRS, CDR2 YFSETQ. This CDR3 comprises 14 residues. The trim removed 7 bases at V and 5 bases at J, leaving 8 bases unmatched. CDR3 DNA: TGCGCCAGCTGCCGGACAGGGGGTTTGACTGAAGCTTTCTTT. Translation gives CASCRTGGLTEAFF.

This clone was seen just once. This rearrangement joins TRBV6-5 to TRBJ2-1; D might be TRBD1 (5 bases). Germline assignment: CDR1 MNHEY and CDR2 SVGAGI. This CDR3 spans 15 amino acids. The V end lost 8 bases, the J end lost 4 bases, and 18 bases lay between the germline ends. The CDR3 loop is CASFKSGFSYNEQFF. CDR3 bases: TGTGCCAGCTTCAAATCAGGGTTTTCTTACAATGAGCAGTTCTTC.

The rearrangement joins TRBV28 to TRBJ2-2, with 7 bases that match TRBD1. The CDR3 sequence is 13 residues long. J was trimmed by 1 base and V by 10 bases; bases with no gene match: 3. CDR1 MDHEN and CDR2 SYDVKM come from the germline V gene. The CDR3 bases are TGTGCCACCCACAGGGGGAACACCGGGGAGCTGTTTTTT. This sequence encodes CATHRGNTGELFF.

The genes are TRBV28 and TRBJ1-4; maybe TRBD1 (6 bases). The CDR3 has 18 amino acids. Germline assignment: CDR1 MDHEN and CDR2 SYDVKM. Deletions cut 3 bases from V and 7 bases from J, with 24 bases between. CDR3 protein: CASSFTFGGGDWGEKLFF. DNA for the CDR3: TGTGCCAGCAGTTTCACCTTCGGGGGGGGCGATTGGGGTGAAAAACTGTTTTTT.